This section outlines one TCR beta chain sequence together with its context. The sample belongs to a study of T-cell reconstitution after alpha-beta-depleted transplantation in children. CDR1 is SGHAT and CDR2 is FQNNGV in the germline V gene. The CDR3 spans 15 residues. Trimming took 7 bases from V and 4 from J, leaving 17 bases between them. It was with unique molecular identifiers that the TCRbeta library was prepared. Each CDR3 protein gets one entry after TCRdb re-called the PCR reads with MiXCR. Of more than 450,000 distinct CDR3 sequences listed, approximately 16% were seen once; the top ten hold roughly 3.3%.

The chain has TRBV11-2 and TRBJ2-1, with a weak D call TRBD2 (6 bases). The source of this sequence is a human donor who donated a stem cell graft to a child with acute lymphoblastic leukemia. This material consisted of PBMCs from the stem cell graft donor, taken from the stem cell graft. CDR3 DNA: TGTGCCAGCACCCACATGGCGGGGACTTACAATGAGCAGTTCTTC. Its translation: CASTHMAGTYNEQFF. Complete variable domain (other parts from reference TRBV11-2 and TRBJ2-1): EAGVAQSPRYKIIEKRQSVAFWCNPISGHATLYWYQQILGQGPKLLIQFQNNGVVDDSQLPKDRFSAERLKGVDSTLKIQPAKLEDSAVYLCASTHMAGTYNEQFFGPGTRLTVL.